This record covers a single T cell receptor beta chain. No cognate antigen has been identified for it. Base quality data are lacking; no much larger clone is found one base away. In total, 500 to 700 healthy bone marrow donors made up the cohort. At the time of sampling, every cohort member was nominally healthy, though immune exposures that went unrecorded were likely present. The donor tested CMV seropositive and was one of the 289 seropositive cohort members. Each donor provided a peripheral blood sample, and peripheral blood mononuclear cells were used for TCR beta sequencing. The Qiagen DNeasy Blood Extraction Kit was used to extract genomic DNA from the blood cell samples. This specimen comes from a study of cytomegalovirus exposure and HLA in healthy donors (dated by TCRdb to about 2017). Concerning the study at large: According to an earlier analysis of 587 of the donors, about 180 million T cells yielded roughly 100 million unique TCR beta sequences and approximately 300 Gb of sequence data. An early release covering roughly 580 HLA-typed donors comprised 300 to 350 gigabases of sequencing data and 85 million or so unique TCR sequences. Of the approximately 400 genotyped donors, over 70% fell in the genetic ancestry cluster associated with self-reported Caucasian donors. The aim of the study was to test whether cataloging public T cell receptors could identify signatures of past pathogen exposure. The T cell repertoires of about 700 subjects were profiled by immunosequencing and related to cytomegalovirus serostatus. A separate validation cohort of 100 to 150 different subjects was used in addition to the roughly 670-subject first cohort. To predict cytomegalovirus infection status, the study brought together high-throughput TCR immunosequencing, statistical association of individual TCRs with disease status, and machine learning. A later analysis re-examined previously published TCR beta repertoires from several hundred donors and added high-resolution HLA genotyping to investigate patterns of TCR occurrence. Rather than drawing on any new phenotypic data, the later analysis identified candidate immune exposures from TCR beta sequences and the way those sequences occurred across donors. An earlier analysis of approximately 580 of the donors used high-throughput TCR beta sequencing to judge whether each TCR beta V gene segment behaved as functional or pseudogenic. Donor age, sex, ethnicity and CMV serostatus were collected together with the repertoire data. A later genetic analysis used genome-wide SNP genotypes for about 65% of the 666 donors, treating that subset as a discovery cohort. Every repertoire in the discovery cohort had been generated on one and the same sequencing platform. Both class I and class II loci were covered by HLA typing, at four-digit resolution. The number of typed donors differed by locus: 629-630 for A, B, C, DRB1 and DQB1; about 520 for DQA1; around 610 for DPA1; and around 470 for DPB1. Roughly 5 DR-DQ haplotypes were handled as single units for association and clustering, since linkage in the cohort was strong. Among 300 to 450 genotyped donors of the cohort, an average of about 240,000 unique TCR beta nucleotide sequences were sequenced per donor, roughly 20% of them non-productive.

Library method: the immunoSEQ multiplex PCR assay. For the multiplex PCR, a mixture combining 60 forward primers for TCR Vbeta segments and 13 reverse primers for TCR Jbeta segments was used. Amplification of the CDR3 region of rearranged TCR beta genes was performed with a multiplex PCR assay on genomic DNA. On the Illumina HiSeq System, the amplified TCR beta libraries were sequenced as 87-base-pair reads. The authors' pipeline ran thus. In a later analysis, approximately 74 million unique TCR beta chains were counted across the 650 to 750 repertoires, and around 11 million of these chains were shared by at least two donors. Raw reads were error-corrected and collapsed into unique sequences by a nearest-neighbor algorithm in which closely related sequences were merged to remove PCR and sequencing errors. CDR3 sequences were aligned to IMGT reference sequences to assign V, D and J gene segments. For a sequence to be retained, at least a six-nucleotide match to both a V gene segment and a J gene segment was required. A rearrangement counted as productive if the CDR3 had no stop codons and remained in frame with V and J, and every other rearrangement counted as non-productive. Following IMGT convention, CDR3 was defined as the stretch from the second conserved V-encoded cysteine to the conserved J-encoded phenylalanine. Sequences without an unambiguous match to a single V gene segment were excluded from the earlier analysis of almost 600 of the donors. In an earlier analysis of 587 of the donors, V segments were called functional above 56.7% productive rearrangements and were called segregating when the between-donor standard deviation exceeded 5%. To diagnose cytomegalovirus status from the catalog of TCR beta chain sequences, a statistical classification framework was built. In a later analysis, V and J genes were assigned by comparing TCR nucleotide sequences against IMGT/GENE-DB human TR gene sequences. A later analysis assigned CDR3 sequences and most-parsimonious VDJ recombination scenarios with the TCRdist pipeline. In a later analysis, each TCR beta chain was defined by its CDR3 amino acid sequence together with its V-gene family, and reads without a unique V-gene family were excluded. As a way to deal with suspected cross-contamination and a sequencing artifact, a later analysis dropped under 600 nucleotide sequences that were highly shared and had low generation probability. For each public chain, a later analysis derived a clonal expansion index from normalized ranks of inferred template counts within each repertoire. A later analysis computed generation probabilities with a VDJ recombination model fitted to out-of-frame rearrangements, and checked the results against IGoR. A later analysis scored TCR-TCR, TCR-HLA and TCR-CMV co-occurrence with hypergeometric tests, applying a repertoire-size bias correction to TCR pairs. To estimate false discovery rates, a later analysis permuted the HLA or CMV assignments 20 times. A later analysis grouped co-occurring TCRs with DBSCAN, adding TCRdist sequence similarity when clustering within HLA-allele-positive subsets. Co-occurrence clustering excluded repertoires with fewer than 30,000 or more than 120,000 public chains, plus five with anomalous nucleotide sharing. TCRdb mirrors the immuneACCESS table, restricted to in-frame sequences. Some clones are absent from its copies; in checked studies, under half trace to an unresolved V gene, and the reason for the others is unknown. The V and J calls and the clone size are those of that table, but D and trimming were determined from the DNA. For this sample there are 90,000 to 150,000 clones; 76% appear just once. The ten largest account for around 12% of the sample.

The paper as a whole reports these results and caveats: In a later analysis, TCR association rates were found to vary across HLA loci, with the most associated TCRs seen for DRB1 alleles and the fewest for HLA-C alleles. Because the 87-base-pair reads could not distinguish some IMGT-functional V segments, including TRBV6-2 and TRBV6-3, those segments were excluded. In both the original and validation cohorts, the classifier was reported to diagnose cytomegalovirus status with high specificity and sensitivity. Because HLA typing was unavailable for some donors at each locus, only the typed subset was used in association tests. In a later analysis, HLA-associated TCR beta chains showed more clonal expansion and lower generation probabilities than non-associated chains that were equally common. In this cohort, only TCR beta chains were sequenced, and detectable features were limited by the absence of alpha or paired-chain data. Linkage disequilibrium might explain the correlated functional status among segregating V segments, but an unknown experimental factor could not be ruled out. According to a later genetic analysis, donors in an Asian-associated ancestry cluster had fewer N-insertions in productive TCRs than the roughly 670-donor mean. A further reported finding was that TCR beta sequences accurately predicted the HLA-A and HLA-B alleles for most subjects in the first cohort. In an earlier analysis of fewer than 700 of the donors, most TCR beta V segments appeared in productive rearrangements about 87% or about 30% of the time, broadly matching IMGT annotations. Across donors, most TCR sequences were observed very rarely, whereas some public TCRs were present in many individuals. The sequencing pipeline was judged likely to have produced a cluster of highly shared sequence variants as a technical artifact. When HLA alleles, especially DR and DQ, strongly co-occurred, TCR associations were difficult to assign to individual alleles. The authors suggested that the approach could potentially be generalized to other disease states and immunological phenotypes. V-gene and J-gene trimming of TCR beta chains was associated with a missense DCLRE1C variant in a later genetic analysis, and the association was replicated in an independent cohort. Most CMV-associated TCR beta chains appeared to be HLA-restricted in a later analysis, and the HLA associations seemed to be driven largely by CMV exposure. CMV serostatus was the only immune exposure information available for the cohort. In a later analysis, some 18,000 TCR beta sequences were associated with specific HLA alleles at a false discovery rate of 0.05. Roughly uniform sequencing depth across donors was assumed in presence/absence analyses, although this assumption may not hold. A total of about 180 TCR beta chains were listed by the study as associated with cytomegalovirus. The earlier analysis of about 600 of the donors excluded roughly 17 rarely observed V segments, including chromosome 9 orphons, because counts were too low. Several of the top co-occurrence clusters appeared to be linked to parvovirus B19, influenza, CMV and Epstein-Barr virus, according to a later analysis. Three of the identified cytomegalovirus-associated TCR beta chains were confirmed in vitro to be specific for cytomegalovirus antigens.

The CDR3 measures 16 amino acids from cysteine to phenylalanine. Only the CDR3 portion is preserved as DNA: 48 bases, with reading frame beginning at the first base. The germline V gene (reference sequence) sets CDR1 to MNHEY and CDR2 to SMNVEV. V is reduced by 2 bases and J by 3 bases, leaving a spacing of 17 bases between them. The receptor was isolated from a woman aged 40-49 years in good health and CMV-seropositive. Material for sequencing was PBMCs. The chain links TRBV27 with TRBJ2-7; a tentative D match to TRBD1 spans 5 bases. The CDR3 in this case is CASSLKGVGQVYEQYF. The bases read TGTGCCAGCAGTTTAAAGGGTGTGGGGCAGGTCTACGAGCAGTACTTC.